These 23 T cell receptor beta chains were all obtained from the same sample, sequenced in a study of regulatory T cells in long-lasting Graves disease. Combining iRepertoire HTBI primers with Arm-PCR of CDR3 regions, the authors built TCR beta libraries. Using its own MiXCR run on the multiplex PCR reads, TCRdb lists one record per CDR3 protein. The sample holds 400,000 to 500,000 distinct CDR3 sequences, 12% to 15% seen once. Documented time point: newly diagnosed GD, antithyroid drugs for less than 3 months. PBMCs were the source of the RNA used for TCR sequencing. The data were also submitted as part of a second study, on T cells in Graves' hyperthyroidism and ophthalmopathy.

The starting material was peripheral blood mononuclear cells (PBMCs), obtained at new diagnosis, from a patient treated with antithyroid drugs. The source is a woman in her forties or fifties with Graves disease.

The chain joins TRBV20-1 to TRBJ2-3; 13 bases match TRBD2. V shed 3 bases and J 7 bases; nucleotides not matched to a gene: 10. Germline assignment: CDR1 DFQATT and CDR2 SNEGSKA (reference sequence). This CDR3 spans 16 amino acids. The CDR3 DNA reads TGCAGTGCTAGCCCCGGGACTAGCGGGAACTCTCATACGCAGTATTTT. This sequence encodes CSASPGTSGNSHTQYF.

This clonotype was recorded many times. The chain recombines TRBV5-5 with TRBJ2-7; no clear D gene. The V end lost 5 bases, the J end lost 2 bases, and 14 bases lay between the germline ends. The length of the CDR3 is 14 residues. Germline loops: CDR1 SGHKS, CDR2 YYEKEE (reference sequence). This chain's CDR3 is CASRRFNEAYEQYF. In nucleotides, the CDR3 is TGTGCCAGCAGGAGGTTCAACGAGGCCTACGAGCAGTACTTC.

This clonotype was counted ten times or more. The gene calls are TRBV19 and TRBJ1-2; D ambiguous. Trimming cost V 0 bases and J 1 base, with 6 bases left between them. The germline gives CDR1 LNHDA, CDR2 SQIVND (reference sequence). This CDR3 has 14 amino acids. The CDR3 spells CASSIDPFNYGYTF. DNA for the CDR3: TGTGCCAGTAGTATAGATCCTTTTAACTATGGCTACACCTTC.

This clonotype came up many times. The V call is TRBV7-3, the J call TRBJ2-3, with 10 bases identical to TRBD1. CDR1 is SGHTA, CDR2 FQGTGA, per germline. Losses at the gene ends were 2 bases for V and 4 bases for J; bases not matched to a gene: 3. The CDR3 is 15 amino acids. This chain's CDR3 is CASSLGQGVPDTQYF. The CDR3 DNA reads as TGTGCCAGCAGCTTAGGACAGGGGGTCCCAGATACGCAGTATTTT.

This clonotype was seen at least ten times. The J gene is TRBJ2-6, the V gene TRBV11-2; 7 positions match TRBD1. The V gene end was trimmed by 5 bases and the J gene end by 0 bases; junction bases not matched to a gene: 7. Looked up from germline, CDR1 is SGHAT and CDR2 is FQNNGV. The CDR3 length is 17 residues. The CDR3 DNA reads TGTGCCAGCAGCCAGGGACAGTATCTCTCTGGGGCCAACGTCCTGACTTTC. It encodes CASSQGQYLSGANVLTF. The full variable domain, in which reference TRBV11-2 and TRBJ2-6 provide the parts outside the CDR3, is EAGVAQSPRYKIIEKRQSVAFWCNPISGHATLYWYQQILGQGPKLLIQFQNNGVVDDSQLPKDRFSAERLKGVDSTLKIQPAKLEDSAVYLCASSQGQYLSGANVLTFGAGSRLTVL.

In this sample, this clonotype turned up many times. The CDR3 region has the DNA TGTGCCAGCAGTACAAGGACATCCATTGGGTACGAGCAGTACTTC. Translating gives CASSTRTSIGYEQYF. This chain joins TRBV28 and TRBJ2-7; D may be TRBD1 (5 bases). Germline-derived CDR1 and CDR2 are MDHEN and SYDVKM. This CDR3 region has 15 residues. Trimming took 5 bases from V and 4 from J, leaving 18 bases between them. The whole variable domain, remainder taken from reference TRBV28 and TRBJ2-7, is DVKVTQSSRYLVKRTGEKVFLECVQDMDHENMFWYRQDPGLGLRLIYFSYDVKMKEKGDIPEGYSVSREKKERFSLILESASTNQTSMYLCASSTRTSIGYEQYFGPGTRLTVT.

This clonotype was observed a few times. The J gene is TRBJ1-5, the V gene TRBV5-6; perhaps TRBD1 as D (5 bases). The germline V and J ends were trimmed by 3 bases and 11 bases, with 18 bases remaining between them. Germline CDR1 is SGHDT and CDR2 is YYEEEE. This CDR3 spans 14 amino acids. The CDR3 DNA sequence: TGTGCCAGCAGCTCTTCGGTGGCGAGAGGGGCCCAGCATTTT. This sequence encodes CASSSSVARGAQHF.

This clonotype was picked up a small number of times. This chain joins TRBV3-1 and TRBJ1-6; D possibly corresponds to TRBD1 (5 bases). This CDR3 has 16 amino acids. Germline V gene sequence: CDR1 LGHDT, CDR2 YNNKEL (reference sequence). The V end lost 1 base, the J end lost 7 bases, and 14 bases lay between the germline ends. DNA for the CDR3: TGTGCCAGCAGCCAAGTCGGACAAAGACTGAATTCACCCCTCCACTTT. This sequence encodes CASSQVGQRLNSPLHF.

As to this clonotype: This may be a read error: a much more frequent sequence differs by one nucleotide. V gene TRBV7-2 combines with J gene TRBJ2-6, with D possibly TRBD2 on 6 matching bases. Germline V gene lookup returns CDR1 SGHTA and CDR2 FQGNSA. This CDR3 region has 15 residues. The CDR3 DNA sequence: TGTGCCAGCAGCCTTAGCGGTTCTGGGGCCAACGCCCTGACTTTC. It codes for CASSLSGSGANALTF.

This clonotype was observed many times. The V and J genes are TRBV20-1 and TRBJ2-5, with TRBD1 matching over 9 bases. The trim removed 0 bases at V and 5 bases at J, leaving 10 bases unmatched. Germline V lookup: CDR1 DFQATT, CDR2 SNEGSKA (reference sequence). The CDR3 contains 16 residues. The CDR3 sequence: CSARDQGQGSWETQYF. The CDR3 nucleotides are TGCAGTGCTAGAGATCAGGGACAGGGTAGTTGGGAGACCCAGTACTTC.

This clonotype has only a few counts. The J gene is TRBJ2-5, the V gene TRBV20-1; 9 positions match TRBD2. The CDR3 is 13 amino acids. V was clipped by 3 bases and J by 5 bases; unmatched bases: 4. CDR1 is DFQATT, CDR2 SNEGSKA, per germline (reference sequence). The CDR3 coding sequence is TGCAGTGCTAGGGGTGCGGGAGGGGAGACCCAGTACTTC. Encoded protein: CSARGAGGETQYF.

The chain uses TRBV5-5 and TRBJ2-5, with 11 positions matching TRBD1. Germline V CDR1 and CDR2: SGHKS, YYEKEE (reference sequence). After removal of 4 bases from V and 4 bases from J, the junction contained 15 bases not matched to a gene. The CDR3 is made up of 18 amino acids. The DNA for the CDR3 is TGTGCCAGCAGCCCAGAGGGACAGGGGGTTTTGGCTAGAGAGACCCAGTACTTC. This sequence encodes CASSPEGQGVLARETQYF.

This clonotype was detected ten times or more. The chain carries TRBV11-3 and TRBJ2-2, with 14 positions matching TRBD2. CDR1 and CDR2 (germline): SGHNT, YENEEA. The J segment lost 5 bases and the V segment lost 2 bases, leaving 1 base of the junction unmatched. The length of the CDR3 is 16 residues. CDR3 DNA: TGTGCCAGCAGCTTACGACTAGCGGGAGGGACCGGGGAGCTGTTTTTT. Its protein product is CASSLRLAGGTGELFF.

This clonotype showed up many times. This chain connects TRBV29-1 to TRBJ2-5; D might be TRBD2 (7 bases). CDR3 length equals 13 residues. The V and J ends lost 4 bases and 4 bases respectively, with 13 bases between them. Germline CDR1 SQVTM, CDR2 ANQGSEA. The CDR3 sequence is CSVASGGGETQYF. Here the CDR3 DNA reads TGCAGCGTTGCCTCGGGGGGCGGAGAGACCCAGTACTTC.

This clonotype was seen a handful of times. The chain is built from TRBV2 and TRBJ2-4; 10 bases match TRBD2. Trimming took 4 bases from V and 4 from J; bases not matched to a gene: 13. The CDR3 contains 18 residues. Germline values: CDR1 SNHLY, CDR2 FYNNEI. The CDR3 DNA reads as TGTGCCAGCAGTGGAGTCCGACTCCTAGCGGGAGCTAAAAACATTCAGTACTTC. Its translation is CASSGVRLLAGAKNIQYF.

This clonotype was detected many times. V usage is TRBV7-9 and J usage is TRBJ2-1; TRBD1 agrees at 9 bases. CDR1 and CDR2 (germline): SEHNR, FQNEAQ (reference sequence). CDR3 size: 17 residues. V dropped 2 bases and J dropped 7; count of bases not matched to a gene: 12. The CDR3 is CASSLRGAGTGNNEQFF. The CDR3 DNA follows: TGTGCCAGCAGCTTAAGGGGGGCCGGGACAGGGAATAATGAGCAGTTCTTC.

This clonotype was observed many times. The rearrangement joins TRBV2 to TRBJ2-7; D ambiguous. CDR3 length: 15 residues. Trimming pared 2 bases from V and 2 bases from J, leaving 13 bases between. Germline values: CDR1 SNHLY, CDR2 FYNNEI. In nucleotides, the CDR3 is TGTGCCAGCAGTGAAAACAGAGCGCTGCCCTACGAGCAGTACTTC. It yields the protein CASSENRALPYEQYF.

This clonotype was found a few times. The gene calls are TRBV14 and TRBJ2-3, with D tentatively TRBD1 (5 bases). This CDR3 is built from 16 residues. The V and J ends lost 4 bases and 0 bases respectively, with 14 bases between them. Germline V CDR1 and CDR2: SGHDN, FVKESK. The CDR3 is CASSPRQFSSTDTQYF. CDR3 bases: TGTGCCAGCAGCCCCCGACAGTTCTCTAGCACAGATACGCAGTATTTT.

This clonotype was counted many times. The chain recombines TRBV28 with TRBJ1-2; possible D gene TRBD1, 6 bases. Trimming took off 5 bases at V and 3 bases at J, with 10 bases between the two ends. The CDR3 has 13 amino acids. Germline V gene sequence: CDR1 MDHEN, CDR2 SYDVKM. The CDR3 region has the DNA TGTGCCAGCAGTATGGGGGCGGACTATGGCTACACCTTC. This encodes CASSMGADYGYTF.

This clonotype occurred many times. The rearrangement uses TRBV13 and TRBJ2-3; D remains ambiguous. This CDR3 is built from 14 residues. In germline, CDR1 is PRHDT, CDR2 FYEKMQ (reference sequence). The V end lost 5 bases, the J end lost 4 bases, and 13 bases lay between the germline ends. DNA for the CDR3: TGTGCCAGCAGCCAAAACGACGATTCAGATACGCAGTATTTT. Its protein product is CASSQNDDSDTQYF.

This clonotype occurred a few times. The rearrangement uses TRBV10-3 and TRBJ1-2, with D possibly being TRBD1 (5 bases). V lost 3 bases to trimming and J lost 6 bases, with 20 bases between them. Per germline, CDR1 ENHRY and CDR2 SYGVKD. This CDR3 has 16 residues. The CDR3 sequence: CAISDLKTAMRNGYTF. The CDR3 DNA is TGTGCCATCAGTGATCTGAAGACAGCCATGAGGAATGGCTACACCTTC.

As regards this clonotype: A much more abundant neighbour one base away suggests this may be a read error. J is TRBJ1-1 and V is TRBV27; weak D call: TRBD1 (5 bases). CDR1 and CDR2 from the germline V gene are MNHEY and SMNVEV (reference sequence). The V end was cut by 6 bases, the J end by 10 bases, with 15 bases between. The CDR3 totals 12 residues. The CDR3 spells CASRPPGRGAFF. Written as DNA, the CDR3 is TGTGCCAGCAGGCCACCGGGTAGGGGAGCTTTCTTT.

This clonotype was seen at least ten times. The chain joins TRBV6-2 or TRBV6-3 to TRBJ2-1, with TRBD2 matching 16 bases. The length of the CDR3 is 16 residues. J gave up 7 bases and V 6 bases, and 6 bases lay outside the gene matches. Germline V gene sequence: CDR1 MNHEY, CDR2 SVGEGT. The CDR3 sequence is CASRDGTSGRGNEQFF. The DNA for the CDR3 is TGTGCCAGCAGAGACGGGACTAGCGGGAGGGGGAATGAGCAGTTCTTC.